The sequence of this T cell receptor (beta chain) was determined in a study of identifying expanded T cells in peripheral blood. Whole-study results and caveats: About 1.2 clones differed between technical replicates, versus about 17 and 20 over time.

Produced via immunoSEQ multiplex PCR; TCRdb's table is partial and in-frame only. The sample shows about 130,000 clones, 80% to 90% of them seen only once. No infections or other immune events were documented during collection. V lost 2 bases and J 3 bases, leaving 12 bases between the germline ends. The CDR3 consists of 15 residues. Per the germline V gene, CDR1 is KGHSH and CDR2 is LQKENI. A note on this clone: What it binds is unknown.

The sequence was collected from a person between 18 and 75 years old in good health. This rearrangement joins TRBV18 to TRBJ2-3; D may be TRBD2 (5 bases). The sequenced sample was blood. The CDR3 is CASSPSRGGTDTQYF. CDR3 DNA sequence: TGTGCCAGCTCACCATCACGGGGTGGTACAGATACGCAGTATTTT.